This T cell receptor (beta chain) was identified during a study of CXCR3-negative and CXCR3-positive naive CD8 T cells. Study outcomes and limitations: Upon cryopreservation, CXCR3 expression partially decreased, and most assays used fresh PBMCs. TCR interaction strength was inferred from TRB CDR3 physicochemistry, as CD5 matched across naive subsets.

Subsets of CD8+ T cells were each sorted in triplicate at 300,000 cells apiece. This CDR3 spans 11 amino acids. CDR1 and CDR2 (germline): SQVTM, ANQGSEA. Notes on this clonotype: The antigen is not known.

cDNA libraries for TRB were generated by 5' RACE incorporating UMI labels. Each CDR3 protein gets one entry in TCRdb, which reprocessed the 5' RACE reads and gives no DNA. This specimen shows fewer than 95,000 distinct CDR3 sequences; the ten leading clones hold less than 1.1%. Sequenced input: naive CXCR3- CD8+ T cells from blood. The subset: CD45RO-CCR7+CD27+CD95- naive CD8+ T cells lacking CXCR3 (TNR3-). This TCR was sampled from a human donor in good health. Some clones in this sample may be carry-over from other donors' samples. The genes are TRBV29-1 and TRBJ2-7. CDR3 sequence: CSVEDLDEQYF.